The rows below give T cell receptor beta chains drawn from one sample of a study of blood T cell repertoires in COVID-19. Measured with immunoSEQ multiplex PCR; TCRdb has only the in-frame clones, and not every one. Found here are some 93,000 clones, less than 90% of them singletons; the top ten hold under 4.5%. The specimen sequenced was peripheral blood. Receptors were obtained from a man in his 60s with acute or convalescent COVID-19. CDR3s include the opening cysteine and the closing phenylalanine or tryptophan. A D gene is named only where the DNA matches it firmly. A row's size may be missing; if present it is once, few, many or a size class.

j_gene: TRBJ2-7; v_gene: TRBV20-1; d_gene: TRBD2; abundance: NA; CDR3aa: CSASRLAGGHEQYF; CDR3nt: TGCAGTGCTAGTAGACTAGCGGGAGGCCACGAGCAGTACTTC
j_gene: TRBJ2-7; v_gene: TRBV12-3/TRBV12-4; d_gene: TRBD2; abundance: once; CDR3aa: CASRSGLAGEQYF; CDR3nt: TGTGCCAGCAGGAGTGGACTAGCGGGGGAGCAGTACTTC
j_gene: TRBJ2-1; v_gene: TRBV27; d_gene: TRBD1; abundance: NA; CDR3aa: CASSFNRGPGHIEQFF; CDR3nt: TGTGCCAGCAGTTTCAACAGGGGGCCTGGTCACATTGAGCAGTTCTTC
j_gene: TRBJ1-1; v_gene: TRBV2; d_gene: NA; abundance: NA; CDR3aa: CASSEDLIGGEAEAFF; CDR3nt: TGTGCCAGCAGTGAAGATCTCATTGGAGGGGAGGCTGAAGCTTTCTTT
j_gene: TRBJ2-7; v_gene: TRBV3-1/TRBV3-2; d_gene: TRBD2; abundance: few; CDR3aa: CASSQGVGLAVLGEQYF; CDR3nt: TGTGCCAGCAGCCAAGGGGTGGGACTAGCGGTGTTAGGCGAGCAGTACTTC
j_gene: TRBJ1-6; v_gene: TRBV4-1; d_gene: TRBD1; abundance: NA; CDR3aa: CASSRRTGGNNSPLHF; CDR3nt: TGCGCCAGCAGCCGACGGACAGGGGGGAATAATTCACCCCTCCACTTT
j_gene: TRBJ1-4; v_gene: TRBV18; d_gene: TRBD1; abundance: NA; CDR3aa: CASSPDRTNEKLFF; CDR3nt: TGTGCCAGCTCACCGGACAGGACTAATGAAAAACTGTTTTTT
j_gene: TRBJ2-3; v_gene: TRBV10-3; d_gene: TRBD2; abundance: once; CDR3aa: CAISTTSGVDTDTQYF; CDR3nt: TGTGCCATCAGCACGACTAGCGGGGTTGACACAGATACGCAGTATTTT
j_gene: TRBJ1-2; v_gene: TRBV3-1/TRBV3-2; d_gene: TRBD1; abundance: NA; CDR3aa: CASSPDRSGGGYTF; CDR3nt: TGTGCCAGCAGCCCGGACAGGTCTGGAGGAGGCTACACCTTC
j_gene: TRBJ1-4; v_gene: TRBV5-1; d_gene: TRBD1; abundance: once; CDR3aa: CASSQRTGGAGEKLFF; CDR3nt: TGCGCCAGCAGCCAACGGACAGGGGGCGCGGGTGAAAAACTGTTTTTT
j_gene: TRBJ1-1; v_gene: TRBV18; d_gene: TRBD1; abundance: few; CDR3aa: CASSPADRVGEAFF; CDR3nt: TGTGCCAGCTCACCAGCGGACAGGGTAGGTGAGGCTTTCTTT
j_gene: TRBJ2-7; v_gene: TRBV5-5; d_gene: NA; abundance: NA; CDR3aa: CASSRDIYEQYF; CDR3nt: TGTGCCAGCAGCAGGGACATCTACGAGCAGTACTTC
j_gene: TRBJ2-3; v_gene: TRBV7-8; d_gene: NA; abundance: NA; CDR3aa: CASSLPGRSTDTQYF; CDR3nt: TGTGCCAGCAGCTTGCCCGGGAGAAGCACAGATACGCAGTATTTT
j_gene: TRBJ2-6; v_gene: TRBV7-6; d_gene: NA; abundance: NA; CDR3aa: CASTTGNSGANVLTF; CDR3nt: TGTGCCAGCACGACGGGTAACTCTGGGGCCAACGTCCTGACTTTC
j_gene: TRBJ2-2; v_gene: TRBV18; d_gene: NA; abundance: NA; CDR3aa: CASTSRGGSLNTGELFF; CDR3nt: TGTGCCAGCACCTCCAGGGGTGGGAGCTTGAACACCGGGGAGCTGTTTTTT
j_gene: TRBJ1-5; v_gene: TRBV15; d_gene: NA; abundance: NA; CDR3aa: CATSSVSRGNQPQHF; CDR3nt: TGTGCCACCAGCAGCGTTTCGCGTGGCAATCAGCCCCAGCATTTT
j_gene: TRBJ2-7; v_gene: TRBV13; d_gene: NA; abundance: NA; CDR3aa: CASSQGTNTYEQYF; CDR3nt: TGTGCCAGCAGCCAAGGGACAAATACCTACGAGCAGTACTTC
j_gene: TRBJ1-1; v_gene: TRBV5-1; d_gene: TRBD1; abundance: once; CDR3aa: CASSERTGAGEAFF; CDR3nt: TGCGCCAGCAGCGAACGGACAGGGGCAGGTGAAGCTTTCTTT
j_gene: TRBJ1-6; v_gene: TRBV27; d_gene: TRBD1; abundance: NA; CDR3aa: CASSLRRQGVSPLHF; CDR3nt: TGTGCCAGCAGTTTAAGGAGACAGGGGGTTTCACCCCTCCACTTT
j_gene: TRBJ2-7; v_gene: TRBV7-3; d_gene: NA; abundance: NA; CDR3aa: CASSLGSGVNEQYF; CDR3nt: TGTGCCAGCAGCTTAGGCTCAGGGGTCAACGAGCAGTACTTC
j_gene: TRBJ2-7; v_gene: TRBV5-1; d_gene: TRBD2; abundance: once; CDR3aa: CASSPGLADTKIGEYF; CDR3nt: TGCGCCAGCAGCCCTGGACTAGCGGACACAAAGATTGGGGAGTACTTC
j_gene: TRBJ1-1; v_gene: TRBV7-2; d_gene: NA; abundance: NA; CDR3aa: CASSSPGATEAFF; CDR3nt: TGTGCCAGCAGCTCACCAGGGGCCACTGAAGCTTTCTTT
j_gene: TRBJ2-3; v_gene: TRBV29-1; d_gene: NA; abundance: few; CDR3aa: CSVEGWSSGTDTQYF; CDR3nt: TGCAGCGTTGAAGGTTGGAGCTCAGGCACAGATACGCAGTATTTT
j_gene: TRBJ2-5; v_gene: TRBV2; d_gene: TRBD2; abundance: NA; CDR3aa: CASSEGTSVFQETQYF; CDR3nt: TGTGCCAGCAGTGAAGGGACTAGCGTCTTCCAAGAGACCCAGTACTTC
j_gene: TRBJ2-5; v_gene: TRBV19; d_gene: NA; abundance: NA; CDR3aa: CASSHITGIQETQYF; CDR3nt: TGTGCCAGTAGTCACATAACAGGGATACAAGAGACCCAGTACTTC
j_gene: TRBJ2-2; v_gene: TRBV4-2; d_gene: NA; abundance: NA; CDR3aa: CASSPAGMAGELFF; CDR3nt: TGTGCCAGCAGCCCAGCAGGAATGGCCGGGGAGCTGTTTTTT
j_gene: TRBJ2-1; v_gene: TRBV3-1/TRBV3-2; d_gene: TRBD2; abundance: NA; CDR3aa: CASSQGTSGTSYNEQFF; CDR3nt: TGTGCCAGCAGCCAAGGGACTAGCGGAACTTCCTACAATGAGCAGTTCTTC
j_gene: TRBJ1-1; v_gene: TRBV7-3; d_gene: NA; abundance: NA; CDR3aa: CASSSSLNTEAFF; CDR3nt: TGTGCCAGCAGCTCCTCCTTAAACACTGAAGCTTTCTTT
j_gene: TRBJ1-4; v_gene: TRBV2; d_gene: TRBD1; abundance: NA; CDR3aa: CASRATGAGEKLFF; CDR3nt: TGTGCCAGCAGAGCTACAGGGGCTGGTGAAAAACTGTTTTTT
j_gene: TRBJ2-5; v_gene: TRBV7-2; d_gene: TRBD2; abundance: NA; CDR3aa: CASSLTSGSGETQYF; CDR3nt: TGTGCCAGCAGCCTGACTAGCGGGAGCGGGGAGACCCAGTACTTC
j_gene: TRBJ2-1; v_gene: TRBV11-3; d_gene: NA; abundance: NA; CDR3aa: CASSARESSYNEQFF; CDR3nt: TGTGCCAGCAGCGCTAGGGAGAGCTCCTACAATGAGCAGTTCTTC
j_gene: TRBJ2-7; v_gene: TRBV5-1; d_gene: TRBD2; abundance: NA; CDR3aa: CASSLAGGEQYF; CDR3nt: TGCGCCAGCAGCTTGGCGGGGGGGGAGCAGTACTTC
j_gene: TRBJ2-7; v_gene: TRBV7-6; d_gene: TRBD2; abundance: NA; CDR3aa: CASSLLAGASREQYF; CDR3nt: TGTGCCAGCAGCTTACTAGCGGGAGCGTCTCGGGAGCAGTACTTC
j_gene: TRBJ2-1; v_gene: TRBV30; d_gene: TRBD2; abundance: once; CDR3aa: CAWSQLAGAYNEQFF; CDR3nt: TGTGCCTGGAGCCAACTAGCGGGTGCCTACAATGAGCAGTTCTTC
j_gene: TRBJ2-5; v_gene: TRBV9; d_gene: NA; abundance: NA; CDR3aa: CASSVGDNRKETQYF; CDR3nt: TGTGCCAGCAGCGTAGGGGACAACAGGAAAGAGACCCAGTACTTC
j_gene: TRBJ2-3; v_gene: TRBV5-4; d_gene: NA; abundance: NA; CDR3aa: CASSLSPRTDTQYF; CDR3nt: TGTGCCAGCAGCTTGTCTCCCCGCACAGATACGCAGTATTTT
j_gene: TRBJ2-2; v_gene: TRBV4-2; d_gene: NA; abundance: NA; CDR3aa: CASTIQGGTGELFF; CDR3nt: TGTGCCAGCACCATCCAGGGGGGTACCGGGGAGCTGTTTTTT
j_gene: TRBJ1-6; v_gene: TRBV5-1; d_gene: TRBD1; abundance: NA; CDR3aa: CASSLNGGGRNSPLHF; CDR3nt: TGCGCCAGCAGCTTGAATGGAGGGGGCAGGAATTCACCCCTCCACTTT
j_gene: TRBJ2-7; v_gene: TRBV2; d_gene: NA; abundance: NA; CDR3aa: CASQRGMTEQYF; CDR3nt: TGTGCCTCCCAACGGGGGATGACCGAGCAGTACTTC
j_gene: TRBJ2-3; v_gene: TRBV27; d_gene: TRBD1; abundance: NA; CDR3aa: CASSLVSTGVRTDTQYF; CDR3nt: TGTGCCAGCAGTTTGGTTAGTACAGGGGTCCGCACAGATACGCAGTATTTT
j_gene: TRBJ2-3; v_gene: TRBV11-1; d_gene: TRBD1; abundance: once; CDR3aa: CASRGQISTDTQYF; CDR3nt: TGTGCCAGCAGGGGACAGATCAGCACAGATACGCAGTATTTT
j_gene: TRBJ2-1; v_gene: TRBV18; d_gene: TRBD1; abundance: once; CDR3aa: CASSPWTGAPYEQFF; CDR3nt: TGTGCCAGCTCACCGTGGACAGGGGCTCCCTATGAGCAGTTCTTC
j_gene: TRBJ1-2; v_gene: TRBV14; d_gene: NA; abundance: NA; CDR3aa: CASSPLAGLVSYGYTF; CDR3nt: TGTGCCAGCAGCCCTCTTGCGGGCCTAGTATCCTATGGCTACACCTTC
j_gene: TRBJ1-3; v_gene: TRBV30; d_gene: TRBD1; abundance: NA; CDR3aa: CACTGGGNTIYF; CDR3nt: TGTGCCTGCACAGGGGGAGGAAACACCATATATTTT
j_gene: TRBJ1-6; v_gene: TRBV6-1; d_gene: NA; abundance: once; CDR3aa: CASSDDSLPPLHF; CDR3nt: TGTGCCAGCAGTGACGACAGCCTCCCACCCCTCCACTTT
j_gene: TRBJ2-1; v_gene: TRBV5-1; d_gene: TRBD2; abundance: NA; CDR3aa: CASSLASGYNEQFF; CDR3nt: TGCGCCAGCAGCTTGGCTAGCGGGTACAATGAGCAGTTCTTC
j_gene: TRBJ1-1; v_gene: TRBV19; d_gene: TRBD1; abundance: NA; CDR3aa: CASSFTRGRGTEAFF; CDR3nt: TGTGCCAGTAGTTTCACCAGGGGGCGCGGGACTGAAGCTTTCTTT